This T cell receptor (beta chain) was found in a study of blood T cell repertoires in COVID-19. Overall study: Researchers got acute and convalescent COVID-19 samples from the United States, Italy and Spain.

The CDR3 contains 14 residues. V was clipped by 6 bases and J by 4 bases; unmatched bases: 3. Germline loops: CDR1 SNHLY, CDR2 FYNNEI. Clones were sequenced by immunoSEQ multiplex PCR, and TCRdb holds only the in-frame ones, with some missing. The data show roughly 100,000 clones, 76% seen once. The chain has TRBV2 and TRBJ2-3; 11 nucleotides align to TRBD2. The specimen was peripheral blood. The origin of this receptor is a man in his 70s with acute or convalescent COVID-19. This CDR3 reads CASRISGGADTQYF. CDR3 sequence (DNA): TGTGCCAGCAGGATTAGCGGGGGGGCAGATACGCAGTATTTT.